The 8 T cell receptor beta chains below all came from one sample that was sequenced in a study of response to subunit inactivated influenza vaccine. TCRdb redid the calling of the RT-PCR reads with MiXCR, one entry per CDR3 protein. The sample contains about 700,000 distinct CDR3 sequences, roughly 14% of which appear only once. The material was PBMCs from blood, obtained around 15 days before vaccination. The receptors here all came from a man aged 50 to 60 who received an inactivated influenza vaccine.

The chain uses TRBV20-1 and TRBJ2-5; D uncertain. The length of the CDR3 is 12 residues. V dropped 3 bases and J dropped 0 bases, with 5 bases sitting between them. CDR1 and CDR2 from the germline V gene are DFQATT and SNEGSKA (reference sequence). CDR3 in amino acids: CSASTDQETQYF. In DNA form, the CDR3 reads TGCAGTGCTAGTACAGACCAAGAGACCCAGTACTTC.

This clonotype was observed at least ten times. The V call is TRBV5-1, the J call TRBJ1-2; no firm D call. The CDR3 contains 14 residues. Trimming shortened V by 0 bases and J by 0 bases, and 6 bases separated the two germline ends. The germline V gene encodes CDR1 SGHRS and CDR2 YFSETQ. DNA for the CDR3: TGCGCCAGCAGCTTGGACAACTCTAACTATGGCTACACCTTC. Translation gives CASSLDNSNYGYTF.

This clonotype was detected many times. The J gene is TRBJ1-3, the V gene TRBV5-1; D remains ambiguous. Trimming removed 4 bases at V and 0 bases at J, with 8 bases between. The CDR3 totals 14 residues. Germline loops: CDR1 SGHRS, CDR2 YFSETQ. CDR3 coding DNA: TGCGCCAGCAGCGACTGGAGCTCTGGAAACACCATATATTTT. It codes for CASSDWSSGNTIYF.

The rearrangement joins TRBV5-5 to TRBJ2-3; no definite D call. Trimming cost V 1 base and J 2 bases, with 8 bases left between them. Germline loops: CDR1 SGHKS, CDR2 YYEKEE (reference sequence). The CDR3 is made up of 14 amino acids. The CDR3 bases are TGTGCCAGCAGCTTGTCGTTACACACAGATACGCAGTATTTT. This gives the protein CASSLSLHTDTQYF.

The chain joins TRBV20-1 to TRBJ2-7; tentative D call: TRBD1 (6 bases). The CDR3 runs 14 residues. V lost 0 bases and J lost 6, with 15 bases in between. CDR1 DFQATT and CDR2 SNEGSKA come from the germline V gene (reference sequence). Here the CDR3 DNA reads TGCAGTGCTAGAGACCCTACTGGGGGCTCCGAGCAGTACTTC. Translating it yields CSARDPTGGSEQYF.

This chain links TRBV6-2 or TRBV6-3 with TRBJ1-5; D perhaps matches TRBD1 (6 bases). Per germline, CDR1 MNHEY and CDR2 SVGEGT. Trimming left V 6 bases short and J 6 bases short, with 15 bases between. The length of the CDR3 is 14 residues. The CDR3: CASSHSGGGQPQHF. The DNA for the CDR3 is TGTGCCAGCAGCCACTCCGGGGGCGGTCAGCCCCAGCATTTT.

The chain recombines TRBV18 with TRBJ2-5; D not certain. CDR1 is KGHSH, CDR2 LQKENI, per germline. Trimming removed 4 bases at V and 3 bases at J, with 9 bases between. The CDR3 runs 13 residues. CDR3 sequence reads: CASSQKFEETQYF. Here the CDR3 DNA reads TGTGCCAGCTCACAAAAATTTGAAGAGACCCAGTACTTC. Full variable domain (outside the CDR3, taken from reference TRBV18 and TRBJ2-5): NAGVMQNPRHLVRRRGQEARLRCSPMKGHSHVYWYRQLPEEGLKFMVYLQKENIIDESGMPKERFSAEFPKEGPSILRIQQVVRGDSAAYFCASSQKFEETQYFGPGTRLLVL.

The genes are TRBV30 and TRBJ2-1; 8 positions match TRBD1. With V trimmed by 3 bases and J by 7 bases, 2 bases remained unmatched. Germline CDR1 is GTSNPN and CDR2 is SVGIG (reference sequence). CDR3 length: 12 residues. CDR3 in amino acids: CAWSRQGNEQFF. The CDR3 DNA reads TGTGCCTGGAGCCGACAGGGGAATGAGCAGTTCTTC.